These 18 T cell receptor beta chains originate from one sample sequenced in a study of blood T cell repertoires in COVID-19. Data came from immunoSEQ multiplex PCR; TCRdb stores just in-frame clones and leaves some out. The data show a few hundred thousand clones, about nine tenths seen once. The sequencing input was PBMCs or T cells enriched from blood (not recorded which). The receptors stem from a young man who had recovered from COVID-19.

V gene TRBV15 combines with J gene TRBJ1-4, with D perhaps TRBD1 (6 bases). V lost 5 bases and J lost 7, with 20 bases in between. The CDR3 sequence is 16 residues long. Germline V gene sequence: CDR1 LNHNV, CDR2 YYDKDF (reference sequence). The CDR3 region is CATSVDPGPTGEKLFF. For the CDR3, the DNA is TGTGCCACCAGCGTCGACCCGGGTCCGACAGGTGAAAAACTGTTTTTT.

In DNA, the CDR3 is TGTGCCAGCAGTCGACAGGGGGGATTGATGGACAATGAGCAGTTCTTC. This codes for CASSRQGGLMDNEQFF. The chain has TRBV5-5 and TRBJ2-1, with 9 bases identical to TRBD1. With 5 bases clipped from V and 5 bases from J, the junction kept 11 bases outside the gene matches. Germline CDR1 and CDR2: SGHKS and YYEKEE (reference sequence). The CDR3 length is 16 residues.

This chain connects TRBV6-5 to TRBJ1-5, with TRBD1 as a possible D gene (5 bases). Per germline, CDR1 MNHEY and CDR2 SVGAGI. The CDR3 loop spans 13 amino acids. Trimming pared 3 bases from V and 4 bases from J, leaving 7 bases between. CDR3 loop: CASSYAGNQPQHF. The DNA for the CDR3 is TGTGCCAGCAGTTATGCAGGGAATCAGCCCCAGCATTTT.

This clone was detected once. The chain recombines TRBV5-4 with TRBJ2-1; 10 bases line up with TRBD2. Germline values: CDR1 SGHNT, CDR2 YYREEE (reference sequence). V shed 0 bases, J shed 0 bases, and the junction held 3 bases outside the gene matches. The length of the CDR3 is 17 residues. The CDR3 sequence: CASSLASGGLSYNEQFF. CDR3 nucleotide sequence: TGTGCCAGCAGCTTGGCTAGCGGGGGACTCTCCTACAATGAGCAGTTCTTC.

This chain links TRBV5-4 with TRBJ2-1, with 10 nucleotides matching TRBD2. The CDR3 runs to 15 residues. V lost 3 bases and J lost 5; bases outside the gene matches: 5. Germline CDR1 SGHNT, CDR2 YYREEE (reference sequence). CDR3 residues: CASSSGLAVNNEQFF. In DNA form, the CDR3 reads TGTGCCAGCAGCTCAGGACTAGCGGTTAACAATGAGCAGTTCTTC.

The chain carries TRBV4-1 and TRBJ1-3; TRBD1 is a possible D gene (5 bases). The CDR3 covers 16 residues. Trimming took 2 bases from V and 4 from J, leaving 15 bases between them. Germline V gene lookup returns CDR1 MGHRA and CDR2 YSYEKL. CDR3 protein: CASSQHRLPVGNTIYF. DNA of the CDR3: TGCGCCAGCAGCCAACACAGGCTGCCGGTCGGAAACACCATATATTTT.

The rearrangement links TRBV7-6 to TRBJ1-5, with D perhaps TRBD1 (5 bases). The CDR3 has 15 amino acids. V dropped 0 bases and J dropped 7 bases, with 13 bases sitting between them. Per the germline V gene, CDR1 is SGHVS and CDR2 is FNYEAQ. The CDR3 DNA is TGTGCCAGCAGCTTAGCGGTCGGAGGGGAACAGCCCCAGCATTTT. Protein product: CASSLAVGGEQPQHF.

The chain has TRBV5-1 and TRBJ1-1; 7 nucleotides line up with TRBD1. V trimming: 3 bases; J trimming: 3 bases; junction bases outside the gene matches: 5. Germline V gene lookup returns CDR1 SGHRS and CDR2 YFSETQ. The CDR3 loop spans 14 amino acids. CDR3 residues: CASSSRDRDTEAFF. Here the CDR3 DNA reads TGCGCCAGCAGCTCCCGGGACAGAGACACTGAAGCTTTCTTT.

This rearrangement joins TRBV10-3 to TRBJ2-3; the D is unclear. The CDR3 is 16 residues long. V was trimmed by 0 bases and J by 0 bases, leaving 10 bases between them. From germline, CDR1 is ENHRY and CDR2 SYGVKD. CDR3 protein: CAISESKEISTDTQYF. CDR3 coding DNA: TGTGCCATCAGTGAGTCGAAGGAGATTAGCACAGATACGCAGTATTTT.

This chain uses TRBV28 with TRBJ2-5; TRBD1 aligns across 10 bases. This CDR3 is built from 16 residues. Germline CDR1 is MDHEN and CDR2 is SYDVKM. J gave up 5 bases and V 3 bases, and 9 bases lay outside the gene matches. The CDR3 sequence is CASSFSFGTGDETQYF. CDR3 coding DNA: TGTGCCAGCAGTTTTTCATTCGGGACAGGGGATGAGACCCAGTACTTC.

The chain couples TRBV28 to TRBJ1-2; possibly TRBD1 for D (5 bases). V was clipped by 4 bases and J by 6 bases, with 15 bases between them. Germline CDR1 reads MDHEN; CDR2 reads SYDVKM. This CDR3 is 14 amino acids long. CDR3 DNA: TGTGCCAGCAGTTGGGCCACGGGGGGGAATGGCTACACCTTC. Its translation: CASSWATGGNGYTF.

The chain uses TRBV18 and TRBJ1-5; 9 bases agree with TRBD1. J was trimmed by 7 bases and V by 3 bases; bases with no gene match: 7. Germline CDR1 KGHSH, CDR2 LQKENI. The CDR3 contains 15 residues. The CDR3 reads CASSPGRQGVQPQHF. The CDR3 bases are TGTGCCAGCTCACCGGGGCGACAGGGGGTCCAGCCCCAGCATTTT.

V and J are TRBV27 and TRBJ1-1, with D unclear. Trimming removed 0 bases from V and 5 bases from J, with 7 bases in between. The CDR3 totals 13 residues. In germline, CDR1 is MNHEY, CDR2 SMNVEV (reference sequence). CDR3 sequence (DNA): TGTGCCAGCAGTTTATCGTTAGCGACTGAAGCTTTCTTT. It translates to CASSLSLATEAFF.

This chain connects TRBV10-1 to TRBJ1-2; D perhaps matches TRBD1 (6 bases). The ends were cut back, 0 bases at V and 8 bases at J, with 16 bases in the middle. The CDR3 is made up of 15 amino acids. Germline CDR1 reads WNHNN; CDR2 reads SYGVQD (reference sequence). The DNA of the CDR3 is TGCGCCAGCAGTGAGTCGTCAGGGGCGGTGAAGGGCTACACCTTC. This codes for CASSESSGAVKGYTF.

The chain employs TRBV30 and TRBJ2-7; D not certain. The germline CDR1 and CDR2 sequences are GTSNPN and SVGIG (reference sequence). The V end was cut by 0 bases, the J end by 3 bases, with 12 bases between. The length of the CDR3 is 14 residues. The CDR3 reads CAWSVTGTIYEQYF. Here the CDR3 DNA reads TGTGCCTGGAGTGTAACGGGTACCATCTACGAGCAGTACTTC. The full variable domain, with the rest looked up from reference TRBV30 and TRBJ2-7, is SQTIHQWPATLVQPVGSPLSLECTVEGTSNPNLYWYRQAAGRGLQLLFYSVGIGQISSEVPQNLSASRPQDRQFILSSKKLLLSDSGFYLCAWSVTGTIYEQYFGPGTRLTVT.

The V call is TRBV5-6, the J call TRBJ2-7; 9 bases match TRBD2. The V gene end was trimmed by 6 bases and the J gene end by 2 bases; junction bases not matched to a gene: 9. CDR1 and CDR2 (germline): SGHDT, YYEEEE. This CDR3 has 15 amino acids. CDR3 sequence (DNA): TGTGCCAGCATCCTTCAGACTAGCGGAACCTACGAGCAGTACTTC. This translates into CASILQTSGTYEQYF.

The chain links TRBV25-1 to TRBJ1-2, with D perhaps TRBD1 (5 bases). Germline values: CDR1 MGHDK, CDR2 SYGVNS. The CDR3 spans 14 residues. The V gene lost 3 bases and the J gene lost 4 bases, with 12 bases spanning the gap. In DNA form, the CDR3 reads TGTGCCAGCAGTGACAGGGTGTCTAGCTATGGCTACACCTTC. This sequence encodes CASSDRVSSYGYTF.

This rearrangement joins TRBV6-1 to TRBJ1-4; no firm D call. Germline V gene data show CDR1 as MNHNS and CDR2 as SASEGT. V lost 2 bases, J lost 2 bases, and 9 bases lay in between. The CDR3 covers 15 residues. CDR3 amino acids: CASSEPGVTNEKLFF. CDR3 DNA sequence: TGTGCCAGCAGTGAACCCGGGGTTACTAATGAAAAACTGTTTTTT.